The present entry profiles one TCR beta chain with its context. No antigen is known for it. The sample originates from a study of CD8 T cells in Susac syndrome. Study-wide points: TCR sequencing and HLA analysis covered a relatively small number of individuals.

Negative isolation was used for CD8+ and CD4+ T cells, and FACS enrichment was applied to TEMRA cells. RNA in amounts of roughly 0.5 to 1 ug was reverse transcribed with random hexamers. TCRdb reprocessed the immunoSEQ multiplex PCR reads with MiXCR, giving one entry per CDR3 protein. The data contain roughly 200,000 distinct CDR3 sequences, roughly 96% of them singletons. V lost 8 bases and J lost 2; bases outside the gene matches: 6. Germline V gene sequence: CDR1 MNHEY, CDR2 SVGEGT. This CDR3 has 14 residues. This receptor was identified in a human donor in good health. The chain joins TRBV6-2 or TRBV6-3 to TRBJ2-7; 10 bases are a match to TRBD1. The sequenced sample was CD4+ T cells from PBMCs. The CDR3, as DNA: TGTGCCAGCCTGGGACAGGGGCCACCCTACGAGCAGTACGTC. This encodes CASLGQGPPYEQYV.